These 21 T cell receptor beta chains were all obtained from the same sample, sequenced in a study of T cells after yellow fever vaccination. TCRdb used MiXCR to reprocess the 5' RACE reads, holding one entry per CDR3 protein. The sample shows a few hundred thousand distinct CDR3 sequences, less than 20% of them seen only once. The sequenced sample was PBMCs, obtained 5 days after the first yellow fever vaccination. The origin of the receptors is a man between 18 and 35 years old who received the YFV17D yellow fever vaccine.

In this sample, this clonotype turned up a few times. The chain recombines TRBV20-1 with TRBJ2-5; TRBD2 aligns across 9 bases. The CDR3 sequence is 14 residues long. From germline, CDR1 is DFQATT and CDR2 SNEGSKA (reference sequence). J was trimmed by 1 base and V by 7 bases; bases with no gene match: 7. The CDR3 DNA sequence: TGCAGTGGGGGTCTAGCGGGGCTCCAAGAGACCCAGTACTTC. Translating gives CSGGLAGLQETQYF.

There are a few counts of this clonotype. V usage is TRBV12-3 or TRBV12-4 and J usage is TRBJ2-1; D unresolved. Trimming shortened V by 3 bases and J by 8 bases, and 17 bases separated the two germline ends. CDR3 length: 15 amino acids. CDR3 DNA sequence: TGTGCCAGCAGTTTGGTCAGTATCTTGGGCCATGAGCAGTTCTTC. Translated, it gives CASSLVSILGHEQFF.

This clonotype was seen ten or more times. Written as DNA, the CDR3 is TGCGCCAGCAGCCCATCACCGTATTGGAACTATGGCTACACCTTC. It is translated as CASSPSPYWNYGYTF. The J gene is TRBJ1-2, the V gene TRBV4-3; no clear D gene. Trimming cost V 4 bases and J 2 bases, with 14 bases left between them. The germline gives CDR1 LGHNA, CDR2 YSLEER. CDR3 length: 15 residues.

The chain uses TRBV5-1 and TRBJ2-1, with 7 bases aligning to TRBD1. The CDR3 is 16 residues long. The V and J ends lost 4 bases and 4 bases, in that order; junction bases with no gene match: 11. CDR1 and CDR2 from the germline V gene are SGHRS and YFSETQ. In DNA, the CDR3 is TGCGCCAGCAGCCCCCCGGGACAGACCATTTACAATGAGCAGTTCTTC. Its translation is CASSPPGQTIYNEQFF. Combining the CDR3 with reference TRBV5-1 and TRBJ2-1 gives the whole variable domain KAGVTQTPRYLIKTRGQQVTLSCSPISGHRSVSWYQQTPGQGLQFLFEYFSETQRNKGNFPGRFSGRQFSNSRSEMNVSTLELGDSALYLCASSPPGQTIYNEQFFGPGTRLTVL.

This clonotype came up a few times. This chain uses TRBV15 with TRBJ2-3; TRBD1 aligns across 7 bases. Trimming removed 2 bases from V and 2 bases from J; junction bases left unmatched: 7. The CDR3 contains 16 residues. CDR1 is LNHNV and CDR2 is YYDKDF in the germline V gene (reference sequence). This CDR3 reads CATSRPPGTATDTQYF. In DNA, the CDR3 is TGTGCCACCAGCAGACCCCCAGGGACAGCCACAGATACGCAGTATTTT.

In this sample, this clonotype turned up a few times. V usage is TRBV19 and J usage is TRBJ2-3; D call uncertain. V shed 2 bases and J shed 6 bases, with 9 bases lying between them. The CDR3 consists of 13 residues. Germline V lookup: CDR1 LNHDA, CDR2 SQIVND (reference sequence). The CDR3 loop is CASSIYVFDTQYF. CDR3 in DNA: TGTGCCAGTAGTATATATGTTTTTGATACGCAGTATTTT.

This clonotype was seen a few times. At one end, the junction sequence differs from germline, possibly due to a read error. The chain employs TRBV7-9 and TRBJ1-1; unclear D gene. The length of the CDR3 is 9 residues. Per the germline V gene, CDR1 is SEHNR and CDR2 is FQNEAQ (reference sequence). CDR3 sequence (DNA): TGTGCCAGCGGACCTGACGCTTTCTTT. It translates to CASGPDAFF.

The V gene is TRBV7-2, the J gene TRBJ1-2; TRBD1 agrees at 8 bases. V lost 3 bases and J lost 8; bases outside the gene matches: 14. The germline gives CDR1 SGHTA, CDR2 FQGNSA. The CDR3 has 16 residues. Written as DNA, the CDR3 is TGTGCCAGCAGCTTGGGGGGGGCGGACAGGGTAGGAGGCTACACCTTC. Amino acids: CASSLGGADRVGGYTF.

This clonotype was found a few times. The CDR3 loop is CASSQDSRGYGYTF. In DNA, the CDR3 is TGCGCCAGCAGCCAAGATTCTAGAGGCTATGGCTACACCTTC. The chain has TRBV4-3 and TRBJ1-2, with D uncertain. V gave up 0 bases and J gave up 4 bases, with 9 bases separating them. Germline V gene sequence: CDR1 LGHNA, CDR2 YSLEER. The CDR3 has 14 residues.

This clonotype was observed a handful of times. The chain carries TRBV28 and TRBJ2-5; 9 bases match TRBD1. CDR3 length: 16 amino acids. Germline V CDR1 and CDR2: MDHEN, SYDVKM. V lost 5 bases, J lost 5 bases, and 12 bases stayed unmatched. As DNA, the CDR3 is TGTGCCAGCAGTCCCCACCAACAGGGGGCGCGGGAGACCCAGTACTTC. The encoded protein is CASSPHQQGARETQYF. The full variable domain, completed using reference TRBV28 and TRBJ2-5, is DVKVTQSSRYLVKRTGEKVFLECVQDMDHENMFWYRQDPGLGLRLIYFSYDVKMKEKGDIPEGYSVSREKKERFSLILESASTNQTSMYLCASSPHQQGARETQYFGPGTRLLVL.

This clonotype was picked up a small number of times. This chain connects TRBV7-9 to TRBJ2-1; 7 bases fit TRBD2. V gave up 2 bases and J gave up 6 bases; unmatched junction bases: 7. CDR3 length: 15 amino acids. Germline V CDR1 and CDR2: SEHNR, FQNEAQ (reference sequence). CDR3 nucleotide sequence: TGTGCCAGCAGCTTAACGCTAGCGGCGGTCAATGAGCAGTTCTTC. Translated: CASSLTLAAVNEQFF.

The V and J genes are TRBV7-2 and TRBJ2-1, with D unresolved. Germline assignment: CDR1 SGHTA and CDR2 FQGNSA. V lost 5 bases and J lost 10, with 12 bases in between. The CDR3 runs to 12 residues. The CDR3 sequence is CASSPGEVEQFF. CDR3 coding DNA: TGTGCCAGCAGCCCAGGAGAGGTCGAGCAGTTCTTC.

This clonotype was detected a few times. This chain connects TRBV6-2 or TRBV6-3 to TRBJ2-2; D is unclear. V was pared by 2 bases and J by 6 bases, with 4 bases between. Germline V CDR1 and CDR2: MNHEY, SVGEGT. The CDR3 consists of 12 residues. The chain's CDR3 is CASSYNPGELFF. DNA for the CDR3: TGTGCCAGCAGTTACAACCCCGGGGAGCTGTTTTTT.

CDR3 sequence: CSASYTRGVGKNIQYF. DNA for the CDR3: TGCAGTGCTTCATATACCAGGGGAGTGGGCAAAAACATTCAGTACTTC. The J gene is TRBJ2-4, the V gene TRBV20-1; a possible D gene is TRBD1 (6 bases). The germline CDR1 and CDR2 sequences are DFQATT and SNEGSKA (reference sequence). The V end lost 5 bases, the J end lost 3 bases, and 20 bases lay between the germline ends. This CDR3 comprises 16 residues.

This clonotype was picked up a small number of times. CDR3 amino acids: CASSQGQGLKDTGELFF. CDR3 coding DNA: TGCGCCAGCAGCCAGGGACAGGGACTGAAAGACACCGGGGAGCTGTTTTTT. The chain joins TRBV4-3 to TRBJ2-2; 9 bases line up with TRBD1. Trimming at V came to 3 bases and at J to 3 bases, leaving 8 bases not matched to a gene. CDR3 length equals 17 residues. The V gene's germline CDR1 is LGHNA and CDR2 YSLEER.

The genes are TRBV7-2 and TRBJ2-3; no clear D gene. With 4 bases removed from V and 4 bases from J, the gap between germline ends came to 12 bases. CDR1 is SGHTA, CDR2 FQGNSA, per germline. The CDR3 is 14 amino acids. The CDR3 nucleotides are TGTGCCAGCAGCTACCGACCTTCTGCAGATACGCAGTATTTT. It yields the protein CASSYRPSADTQYF.

This clonotype was picked up a small number of times. The chain combines TRBV6-1 with TRBJ2-1; D is ambiguous. The germline V gene encodes CDR1 MNHNS and CDR2 SASEGT. The CDR3 length is 14 residues. V lost 6 bases to trimming and J lost 7 bases, with 16 bases between them. The CDR3 region has the DNA TGTGCCAGCAGCCTACCGACGTCCAGTAATGAGCAGTTCTTC. It specifies CASSLPTSSNEQFF.

The genes are TRBV7-8 and TRBJ1-5, with a tentative D call TRBD1 (5 bases). The V end was cut by 5 bases, the J end by 7 bases, with 15 bases between. Germline assignment: CDR1 SGHVS and CDR2 FQNEAQ. CDR3 length equals 14 residues. For the CDR3, the DNA is TGTGCCAGCAGCCCGGGGGGGATCGAACAGCCCCAGCATTTT. Its protein is CASSPGGIEQPQHF.

This chain uses TRBV5-1 with TRBJ1-4; 12 bases line up with TRBD1. The CDR3 runs to 15 residues. V was pared by 4 bases and J by 6 bases, with 4 bases of the junction left unmatched. The germline V gene encodes CDR1 SGHRS and CDR2 YFSETQ. CDR3 region: CASSLGQGADEKLFF. For the CDR3, the DNA is TGCGCCAGCAGCCTGGGACAGGGGGCGGATGAAAAACTGTTTTTT. The variable domain in full, completed from reference TRBV5-1 and TRBJ1-4, reads KAGVTQTPRYLIKTRGQQVTLSCSPISGHRSVSWYQQTPGQGLQFLFEYFSETQRNKGNFPGRFSGRQFSNSRSEMNVSTLELGDSALYLCASSLGQGADEKLFFGSGTQLSVL.

There are many counts of this clonotype. This chain links TRBV5-1 with TRBJ1-1; unclear D gene. The CDR3 is made up of 13 amino acids. The V gene lost 0 bases and the J gene lost 7 bases, with 10 bases spanning the gap. CDR1 is SGHRS and CDR2 is YFSETQ in the germline V gene. The CDR3 protein is CASSLEISVEAFF. In DNA, the CDR3 is TGCGCCAGCAGCTTGGAAATATCGGTTGAAGCTTTCTTT.

V is TRBV7-9 and J is TRBJ2-7, with 11 bases fitting TRBD1. V was pared by 4 bases and J by 5 bases, with 4 bases of the junction left unmatched. Germline CDR1 SEHNR, CDR2 FQNEAQ (reference sequence). The CDR3 has 14 amino acids. In nucleotides, the CDR3 is TGTGCCAGCAGCTGGAGGACAGGGGGCGACGAGCAGTACTTC. Its translation is CASSWRTGGDEQYF.